This T cell receptor (beta chain) emerged from a study of blood T cell repertoires in COVID-19. Across the whole study: There were acute and convalescent COVID-19 samples, and they came from the United States, Italy and Spain. Nucleic acid was either cDNA or gDNA, and it came from T cells, B-cell-depleted T cells, or PBMCs.

Unmatched junction bases numbered 0, after V lost 1 base and J lost 1 base. There are 13 residues in the CDR3. Germline CDR1 reads GTSNPN; CDR2 reads SVGIG (reference sequence). Enrollment of patients from Seattle took place during active infection, with longitudinal follow-up. Authors' methods: Amplifying reference gene primers gave estimates of nucleated cell counts. Produced via immunoSEQ multiplex PCR; TCRdb's table is partial and in-frame only. The V and J calls and clone size were taken over from that table, and D and trimming were inferred from the DNA. The profile shows some 450,000 clones, 88% of them singletons.

The sequence was collected from a woman between 45 and 60 years old with COVID-19, enrolled during active disease. Sequencing used peripheral blood. The chain carries TRBV30 and TRBJ1-1; 7 nucleotides line up with TRBD1. The CDR3 is CAWSGDRNTEAFF. The CDR3 DNA sequence: TGTGCCTGGAGTGGGGACAGGAACACTGAAGCTTTCTTT.